The clone carrying this TCR beta chain came up many times. Its cognate antigen is unknown. Germline CDR1 and CDR2: SGHTA and FQGNSA. The CDR3 length is 15 residues. V lost 5 bases, J lost 2 bases, and 6 bases stayed unmatched. The SP2 primer and nested alpha and beta constant region primers amplified ligated cDNA in four rounds. Reverse transcription of blood and skin TCR RNA was primed at alpha and beta constant regions. Each CDR3 protein gets one entry after TCRdb re-called the 5' RACE reads with MiXCR. The table has tens of thousands of distinct CDR3 sequences, about 4.8% seen once; the top ten hold around 0.8%. A UMI-containing oligonucleotide was joined by 3' ligation to the TCR cDNA template. RNA was extracted from 2 to 2.5 ml of whole blood of healthy adults. Cells were not sorted; total RNA input targeted roughly 1 to 1000 ng. This entry is derived from a study of naive and memory T cell subsets. Whole-study findings and limits: Potentially, T cell activation and differentiation skew this RNA-based measurement.

The TCR sequence derives from a female donor in good health. The chain recombines TRBV7-2 with TRBJ2-7; 10 bases align to TRBD2. This chain's CDR3 is CASSPTGTSAYEQYF. As DNA, the CDR3 is TGTGCCAGCAGCCCTACCGGGACTAGCGCCTACGAGCAGTACTTC.